The 20 T cell receptor beta chains presented below share a single source sample, sequenced in a study of radiation and T cells in renal cell carcinoma. Specified treatment: treatment-naive control, cytoreductive nephrectomy. Here immunoSEQ multiplex PCR was the method, and the copy in TCRdb shows in-frame clones only, minus some. The sample contains approximately 3,500 clones, more than 70% of which appear only once. Source: tumor tissue, taken from a patient whose treatment was nephrectomy without radiotherapy. These receptors all stem from a man aged 45 to 65 with renal cell carcinoma.

About this clone itself: The germline gene is not matched at one end of the junction; a read error may be the cause. This rearrangement joins TRBV7-6 to TRBJ2-3; 8 nucleotides match TRBD2. From germline, CDR1 is SGHVS and CDR2 FNYEAQ. CDR3 length: 17 residues. The DNA for the CDR3 is TGTGCCAGCAGCCTAGCATCCAGCGGGAGAGGTGCAGATACGCAGTATTTT. Translating it yields CASSLASSGRGADTQYF.

This chain uses TRBV10-3 with TRBJ1-5, with unresolved D. Deletions cut 8 bases from V and 0 bases from J, with 14 bases between. In germline, CDR1 is ENHRY, CDR2 SYGVKD. This CDR3 region has 15 residues. CDR3 in amino acids: CAIREDLYSNQPQHF. The CDR3 bases are TGTGCCATCCGGGAGGACCTATATAGCAATCAGCCCCAGCATTTT.

The rearrangement joins TRBV11-3 to TRBJ2-2, with TRBD1 matching 7 bases. Germline CDR1 is SGHNT and CDR2 is YENEEA. The CDR3 has 16 residues. J was trimmed by 7 bases and V by 2 bases; bases with no gene match: 10. Written as DNA, the CDR3 is TGTGCCAGCAGCTTAAGAGCAGGGGGTAAAGGCGGGGAGCTGTTTTTT. Its translation is CASSLRAGGKGGELFF.

The V and J genes are TRBV6-5 and TRBJ2-7; D is ambiguous. This CDR3 spans 11 amino acids. Looked up from germline, CDR1 is MNHEY and CDR2 is SVGAGI. Trimming pared 2 bases from V and 6 bases from J, leaving 5 bases between. The CDR3 loop reads CASSYGVEQYF. The CDR3 coding sequence is TGTGCCAGCAGTTACGGGGTCGAGCAGTACTTC.

This clone was counted a single time. The chain has TRBV6-5 and TRBJ2-1, with D unresolved. Germline-derived CDR1 and CDR2 are MNHEY and SVGAGI. The CDR3 runs to 12 residues. V shed 10 bases and J shed 5 bases, with 12 bases lying between them. The CDR3 bases are TGTGCCACTACGGACGTAAACAATGAGCAGTTCTTC. This gives the protein CATTDVNNEQFF.

The J gene is TRBJ2-1, the V gene TRBV30; 13 bases fit TRBD2. The CDR3 consists of 15 residues. CDR1 is GTSNPN and CDR2 is SVGIG in the germline V gene (reference sequence). J was trimmed by 6 bases and V by 5 bases; bases with no gene match: 7. CDR3 nucleotides: TGTGCCTGGGGGGACGGACTAGCGGGAGTCAATGAGCAGTTCTTC. This translates into CAWGDGLAGVNEQFF.

The V gene is TRBV10-3, the J gene TRBJ2-7; D is possibly TRBD1 (5 bases). The CDR3 spans 12 residues. The ends were cut back, 3 bases at V and 6 bases at J, with 9 bases in the middle. Looked up from germline, CDR1 is ENHRY and CDR2 is SYGVKD. CDR3: CAISDRAVEQYF. Written as DNA, the CDR3 is TGTGCCATCAGTGACAGGGCTGTCGAGCAGTACTTC.

This clone was detected once. The V and J genes are TRBV5-4 and TRBJ1-2; D might be TRBD1 (5 bases). Trimming left V 0 bases short and J 5 bases short, with 14 bases between. The CDR3 contains 15 residues. CDR1 and CDR2 from the germline V gene are SGHNT and YYREEE (reference sequence). CDR3 sequence reads: CASSLASGGRYGYTF. CDR3 coding DNA: TGTGCCAGCAGCTTGGCCTCGGGGGGGAGGTATGGCTACACCTTC.

This chain connects TRBV6-6 to TRBJ2-7; D is unclear. CDR1 and CDR2 (germline): MNHNY, SVGAGI (reference sequence). V was pared by 2 bases and J by 6 bases, with 5 bases between. The CDR3 runs to 11 residues. Written as DNA, the CDR3 is TGTGCCAGCAGTTACGGGGTCGAGCAGTACTTC. It is translated as CASSYGVEQYF.

V gene TRBV19 combines with J gene TRBJ2-1; D is possibly TRBD1 (5 bases). The V end was cut by 4 bases, the J end by 0 bases, with 13 bases between. This CDR3 region has 16 residues. Germline V gene lookup returns CDR1 LNHDA and CDR2 SQIVND (reference sequence). The CDR3 spells CASSTLGLSSYNEQFF. In DNA form, the CDR3 reads TGTGCCAGTAGTACCCTGGGGCTCTCCTCCTACAATGAGCAGTTCTTC. The full variable domain, with the rest looked up from reference TRBV19 and TRBJ2-1, is DGGITQSPKYLFRKEGQNVTLSCEQNLNHDAMYWYRQDPGQGLRLIYYSQIVNDFQKGDIAEGYSVSREKKESFPLTVTSAQKNPTAFYLCASSTLGLSSYNEQFFGPGTRLTVL.

This chain's CDR3 is CASSATGSNQPQHF. In DNA form, the CDR3 reads TGTGCCAGCAGCGCGACAGGTAGCAATCAGCCCCAGCATTTT. The chain uses TRBV7-9 and TRBJ1-5, with TRBD1 as a possible D gene (6 bases). The V end lost 5 bases, the J end lost 0 bases, and 8 bases lay between the germline ends. Germline V gene data show CDR1 as SEHNR and CDR2 as FQNEAQ (reference sequence). The CDR3 contains 14 residues.

The chain has TRBV5-4 and TRBJ1-1; 9 positions match TRBD1. CDR1 SGHNT and CDR2 YYREEE come from the germline V gene (reference sequence). V shed 4 bases and J 3 bases; nucleotides not matched to a gene: 4. The CDR3 is made up of 14 amino acids. In DNA, the CDR3 is TGTGCCAGCAGCCGTACAGGGGGCGACACTGAAGCTTTCTTT. Protein: CASSRTGGDTEAFF.

The genes are TRBV4-1 and TRBJ2-7, with unresolved D. Germline V gives CDR1 MGHRA, CDR2 YSYEKL. The CDR3 contains 12 residues. Trimming took off 0 bases at V and 2 bases at J, with 2 bases between the two ends. The CDR3 DNA sequence: TGCGCCAGCAGCCAAGAAACCTACGAGCAGTACTTC. This gives the protein CASSQETYEQYF.

In its sample, this clone was seen once. As DNA, the CDR3 is TGCAGCGTTGGGGGCGGGACAGGGTTCGACGAGCAGTACTTC. This gives the protein CSVGGGTGFDEQYF. The chain combines TRBV29-1 with TRBJ2-7; 9 bases line up with TRBD1. Germline V gene data show CDR1 as SQVTM and CDR2 as ANQGSEA. V lost 4 bases, J lost 5 bases, and 9 bases stayed unmatched. The CDR3 runs 14 residues.

The chain recombines TRBV6-6 with TRBJ1-2; D unresolved. Trimming removed 7 bases at V and 7 bases at J, with 10 bases between. Germline V CDR1 and CDR2: MNHNY, SVGAGI (reference sequence). The CDR3 consists of 11 residues. DNA for the CDR3: TGTGCCAGCACCAGTTTAGGTGGCTACACCTTC. This translates into CASTSLGGYTF.

This sequence joins TRBV9 and TRBJ1-1; D unclear. This CDR3 has 17 amino acids. V was clipped by 1 base and J by 2 bases, with 18 bases between them. CDR1 and CDR2 from the germline V gene are SGDLS and YYNGEE. Written as DNA, the CDR3 is TGTGCCAGCAGCGTATCCGCGGTGGAAGCACCCAACACTGAAGCTTTCTTT. Encoded protein: CASSVSAVEAPNTEAFF. Variable domain in full (rest from reference TRBV9 and TRBJ1-1): DSGVTQTPKHLITATGQRVTLRCSPRSGDLSVYWYQQSLDQGLQFLIQYYNGEERAKGNILERFSAQQFPDLHSELNLSSLELGDSALYFCASSVSAVEAPNTEAFFGQGTRLTVV.

The rearrangement links TRBV7-9 to TRBJ2-2; D is ambiguous. This CDR3 contains 12 residues. Trimming took off 5 bases at V and 3 bases at J, with 4 bases between the two ends. Looked up from germline, CDR1 is SEHNR and CDR2 is FQNEAQ (reference sequence). CDR3 sequence: CASSLYTGELFF. CDR3 nucleotide sequence: TGTGCCAGCAGCCTATACACCGGGGAGCTGTTTTTT.

The chain combines TRBV11-3 with TRBJ1-1; D might be TRBD1 (5 bases). The CDR3 extends over 13 amino acids. Germline assignment: CDR1 SGHNT and CDR2 YENEEA. Trimming shortened V by 7 bases and J by 6 bases, and 15 bases separated the two germline ends. The CDR3 is CASTQGIFSEAFF. CDR3 nucleotide sequence: TGTGCCAGCACCCAGGGTATATTCTCTGAAGCTTTCTTT.

J is TRBJ1-5 and V is TRBV23-1, with 10 bases that match TRBD1. TRBV23-1 is designated an ORF whose function remains uncertain. This CDR3 comprises 16 residues. The V gene end was trimmed by 0 bases and the J gene end by 4 bases; junction bases not matched to a gene: 3. Here the CDR3 reads CASSQSPGQGNQPQHF. The CDR3 DNA is TGCGCCAGCAGTCAATCGCCGGGACAGGGGAATCAGCCCCAGCATTTT.

The chain uses TRBV9 and TRBJ2-3; no firm D call. Germline-derived CDR1 and CDR2 are SGDLS and YYNGEE. CDR3 length: 17 residues. Trimming shortened V by 3 bases and J by 0 bases, and 17 bases separated the two germline ends. The CDR3 sequence: CASSESGNPSSTDTQYF. The CDR3 region has the DNA TGTGCCAGCAGCGAAAGTGGGAATCCTTCTAGCACAGATACGCAGTATTTT.